The rows below give T cell receptor beta chains drawn from one sample of a study of T cell responses to AZD1222 COVID-19 vaccine. Clones were sequenced by immunoSEQ multiplex PCR, and TCRdb holds only the in-frame ones, with some missing. The repertoire holds approximately 65,000 clones, around nine tenths seen once, with about 8.2% in the top ten. The sequenced sample was peripheral blood, obtained on day 0 of AZD1222 vaccination. The source is an adult in good health. The CDR3 runs from the conserved cysteine through the conserved F or W. D genes are given only for firm matches. Clone size is not always given. Where it is, it says once, few, many or a class for expanded clones.

clone_size j_call d_call v_call cdr3_aa cdr3_nt
once TRBJ2-7 - TRBV7-6 CASSLGVGDYEQYF TGTGCCAGCAGCTTAGGAGTTGGAGACTACGAGCAGTACTTC
- TRBJ1-3 - TRBV7-6 CASSLLGNTIYF TGTGCCAGCAGCTTACTAGGAAACACCATATATTTT
- TRBJ1-5 - TRBV24-1 CATSSAGFDQGNQPQHF TGTGCCACCAGTAGTGCAGGGTTTGATCAGGGCAATCAGCCCCAGCATTTT
- TRBJ2-1 TRBD2 TRBV25-1 CASSEPLGLAGAHEFF TGTGCCAGCAGTGAACCCCTCGGGCTAGCGGGAGCTCACGAGTTCTTC
- TRBJ1-1 TRBD1 TRBV6-6 CASSYPQGANTEAFF TGTGCCAGCAGTTACCCCCAGGGGGCGAACACTGAAGCTTTCTTT
- TRBJ1-5 TRBD1 TRBV6-5 CASSPTGVGQPQHF TGTGCCAGCAGTCCTACAGGGGTTGGCCAGCCCCAGCATTTT
- TRBJ2-7 - TRBV7-9 CASSFAGTYEQYF TGTGCCAGCAGCTTTGCAGGGACCTACGAGCAGTACTTC
once TRBJ2-7 - TRBV7-8 CASSPVVSYEQYF TGTGCCAGCAGCCCGGTCGTATCCTACGAGCAGTACTTC
- TRBJ1-1 - TRBV27 CASNPHSSNTEAFF TGTGCCAGCAATCCGCACAGTTCTAACACTGAAGCTTTCTTT
- TRBJ1-4 - TRBV6-5 CASSYIRETNEKLFF TGTGCCAGCAGTTACATAAGGGAAACTAATGAAAAACTGTTTTTT
- TRBJ1-1 - TRBV28 CASSLRNTEAFF TGTGCCAGCAGTTTGCGGAACACCGAAGCTTTCTTT
- TRBJ1-1 - TRBV4-1 CASSQGDEAFF TGCGCCAGCAGCCAAGGGGATGAAGCTTTCTTT
- TRBJ2-3 TRBD1 TRBV14 CASSLGVQGLRDTQYF TGTGCCAGCAGCCTGGGAGTACAGGGGCTTCGGGATACGCAGTATTTT
- TRBJ2-7 TRBD2 TRBV19 CASSIAPGGGYEQYF TGTGCCAGTAGTATAGCCCCGGGGGGGGGCTACGAGCAGTACTTC
- TRBJ1-2 - TRBV28 CASNHYGYTF TGTGCCAGCAATCACTATGGCTACACCTTC
- TRBJ2-7 - TRBV11-2 CASSRLRERHEQYF TGTGCCAGCAGCCGGTTACGGGAGAGGCACGAGCAGTACTTC
- TRBJ2-7 - TRBV6-6 CASTQIGRRVPYEQYF TGTGCCAGCACCCAAATCGGTCGGCGGGTCCCCTACGAGCAGTACTTC
- TRBJ1-2 - TRBV28 CASSWDMGVNYGYTF TGTGCCAGCAGTTGGGATATGGGGGTAAACTATGGCTACACCTTC
- TRBJ2-7 - TRBV15 CATSRRRAGSSYEQYF TGTGCCACCAGCAGAAGGCGGGCAGGTAGCTCCTACGAGCAGTACTTC
- TRBJ2-1 TRBD2 TRBV7-2 CASSLVAGENEQFF TGTGCCAGCAGCTTAGTCGCGGGAGAGAACGAGCAGTTCTTC
- TRBJ2-3 TRBD2 TRBV7-9 CASSFTSGRLTDTQYF TGTGCCAGCAGTTTTACTAGCGGGAGGCTGACAGATACGCAGTATTTT
- TRBJ2-7 - TRBV28 CASSPPGRGSYEQYF TGTGCCAGCAGCCCCCCGGGGAGGGGGTCCTACGAGCAGTACTTC